This record covers a single T cell receptor (beta chain). The sample originates from a study of blood T cell repertoires in COVID-19. Overall study context: Material from acute and convalescent COVID-19 was sourced from the United States, Italy and Spain.

With 5 bases removed from V and 3 bases from J, the gap between germline ends came to 16 bases. The germline V gene encodes CDR1 SEHNR and CDR2 FQNEAQ (reference sequence). The CDR3 is 15 residues long. Original data processing: Estimation of nucleated cell counts was performed using reference gene primer amplification. The table came from immunoSEQ multiplex PCR; TCRdb's copy has only in-frame clones and leaves some out. V, J and clone size are those of that table, while D and trimming were read from the DNA. The data show around 130,000 clones, with 83% seen just once and 15% to 20% held by the top ten. Ages ranged from about 18 to 100 years, with residence in around 24 US areas.

J is TRBJ1-1 and V is TRBV7-9; weak D call: TRBD1 (5 bases). Sequencing input: PBMCs or T cells enriched from blood (not recorded which). This sequence was found in a man younger than 40 who had recovered from COVID-19. CDR3 loop: CASSGFREEDTEAFF. Written as DNA, the CDR3 is TGTGCCAGCAGCGGTTTCAGGGAGGAGGACACTGAAGCTTTCTTT.